This T cell receptor beta chain was identified in a study of beta chain features in type 1 diabetes. CDR3 length equals 15 residues. Germline V gene lookup returns CDR1 PRHDT and CDR2 FYEKMQ (reference sequence). V gave up 5 bases and J gave up 2 bases, with 14 bases separating them. The isolated RNA, all of it, was reverse transcribed, so expressed TCRB transcripts were what got sequenced. TCRdb keeps only in-frame clones here, not all; method: immunoSEQ multiplex PCR. This sample yields about 320,000 clones, of which around 15% are seen a single time; approximately 7% belongs to the top ten. The specimen sequenced was central memory CD4+ T cells from blood. The chain combines TRBV13 with TRBJ2-3; TRBD1 is a possible D gene (6 bases). The sequence was collected from a man aged 25 to 40 in good health. The CDR3 region is CASSRQDQFTDTQYF. The DNA for the CDR3 is TGTGCCAGCAGCCGACAGGACCAGTTCACAGATACGCAGTATTTT. The full variable domain, its missing parts supplied by reference TRBV13 and TRBJ2-3, is AAGVIQSPRHLIKEKRETATLKCYPIPRHDTVYWYQQGPGQDPQFLISFYEKMQSDKGSIPDRFSAQQFSDYHSELNMSSLELGDSALYFCASSRQDQFTDTQYFGPGTRLTVL.